A single T cell receptor beta chain is shown here with its context. The sample is drawn from a study of OX40 agonist ivuxolimab in advanced cancers. J gave up 5 bases and V 4 bases, and 1 base lay outside the gene matches. Germline CDR1 and CDR2: SGHNT and YYREEE (reference sequence). The CDR3 has 12 residues. Assay: immunoSEQ multiplex PCR; the TCRdb copy retains only in-frame clones and omits some. The sample shows about 62,000 clones, 84% of them seen only once. The receptor comes from an adult with an advanced solid tumor such as melanoma, head and neck, liver or kidney cancer. The sample in question was CD4+ or CD8+ T cells sorted from blood, obtained in a trial of the OX40 agonist ivuxolimab. The chain recombines TRBV5-4 with TRBJ2-5, with 8 positions matching TRBD1. CDR3 region: CASSRTGETQYF. The CDR3 DNA reads as TGTGCCAGCAGCCGGACAGGGGAGACCCAGTACTTC. The full variable domain, in which reference TRBV5-4 and TRBJ2-5 provide the parts outside the CDR3, is ETGVTQSPTHLIKTRGQQVTLRCSSQSGHNTVSWYQQALGQGPQFIFQYYREEENGRGNFPPRFSGLQFPNYSSELNVNALELDDSALYLCASSRTGETQYFGPGTRLLVL.